This T cell receptor (beta chain) was profiled in a study of blood T cell repertoires in COVID-19. At the level of the study: Sources were T cells, B-cell-depleted T cells, or PBMCs; the material itself was cDNA or gDNA.

Germline V gene lookup returns CDR1 MNHEY and CDR2 SVGAGI. This CDR3 region has 14 residues. Germline trimming cut 6 bases from V and 2 bases from J; bases unmatched to any gene: 5. Per the original methods: Amplified reference gene primers provided the basis for estimating nucleated cell counts. Assay: immunoSEQ multiplex PCR; the TCRdb copy retains only in-frame clones and omits some. V and J calls and clone size follow that table, whereas D and trimming were derived from the DNA. Among about 69,000 clones listed, over 70% were seen once. The sequencing sample was made of peripheral blood. This clonotype was sampled from a man in his 60s with acute or convalescent COVID-19. The V call is TRBV6-5, the J call TRBJ2-7; 9 bases are shared with TRBD1. DNA of the CDR3: TGTGCCAGCAGGCCCGGGACAGGGCCCTACGAGCAGTACTTC. This sequence encodes CASRPGTGPYEQYF.